This T cell receptor (beta chain) was documented in a study of T cell responses to AZD1222 COVID-19 vaccine. Whole-study results and caveats: Donors were mostly white British, more females; clonal diversity possibly underestimated. Only 5 to 7 AZD1222 recipients were seropositive at baseline. Per reports, nearly half of all spike-specific TCRs target regions that are unmutated in variants.

Trimming stripped 0 bases from V and 3 bases from J, with 11 bases between. The CDR3 is 15 residues long. CDR1 LGHNA and CDR2 YSLEER come from the germline V gene. This clone was seen more than once but under ten times. Its antigen is not known. Sequenced by immunoSEQ multiplex PCR; TCRdb stores in-frame clones only, minus some. The profile covers about 180,000 clones, with around 90% appearing a single time and about 1.9% taken by the ten largest. The sequence came from an adult in good health. V usage is TRBV4-3 and J usage is TRBJ1-1; possibly TRBD1 for D (6 bases). The material was peripheral blood, obtained on day 0 of AZD1222 vaccination. CDR3 nucleotides: TGCGCCAGCAGCCAAGATGATTGGGGGCACACTGAAGCTTTCTTT. It encodes CASSQDDWGHTEAFF.